Listed below are T cell receptor beta chains from one sample, sequenced in a study of cytomegalovirus exposure and HLA in healthy donors. Assay: immunoSEQ multiplex PCR; the TCRdb copy retains only in-frame clones and omits some. The table lists over 100,000 clones, 80% to 90% of them singletons. Sequenced material: PBMCs. These receptor sequences come from a woman aged 18-29 years in good health and CMV-seronegative. Both conserved end residues are part of each CDR3. Fields, in order: J gene, clone size, V gene, D gene, CDR3 DNA, CDR3 protein. D genes are given only for firm matches. Size is omitted from some rows. Given values are once, few, many or a class for expanded clones.

J: TRBJ2-3
size: once
V: TRBV15
D: TRBD1
DNA: TGTGCCACCAGTGCTGGGACAGGGTTGGATACGCAGTATTTT
CDR3: CATSAGTGLDTQYF

J: TRBJ2-7
size: .
V: TRBV2
D: .
DNA: TGTGCCAGCAGTGAAAGGGGTCGGGCCAACGCCTACGAGCAGTACTTC
CDR3: CASSERGRANAYEQYF

J: TRBJ2-7
size: .
V: TRBV2
D: .
DNA: TGTGCCAGCAGCGAACTTTTCCAGGGGCGCCACGAGCAGTACTTC
CDR3: CASSELFQGRHEQYF

J: TRBJ1-1
size: .
V: TRBV7-9
D: .
DNA: TGTGCCAGCAGCTTAGTCGTTGTTAATGAAGCTTTCTTT
CDR3: CASSLVVVNEAFF

J: TRBJ2-3
size: .
V: TRBV11-2
D: TRBD1
DNA: TGTGCCAGCAGCACAACAGGGGGCGGAGGTACGCAGTATTTT
CDR3: CASSTTGGGGTQYF

J: TRBJ1-1
size: .
V: TRBV6-5
D: TRBD1
DNA: TGTGCCAGCAGTTCAAGACCCGGGACAGGGACTGAAGCTTTCTTT
CDR3: CASSSRPGTGTEAFF

J: TRBJ2-3
size: .
V: TRBV4-1
D: TRBD2
DNA: TGCGCCAGCAGCCTTAGCGGGGGGGCCCAAGGAGATACGCAGTATTTT
CDR3: CASSLSGGAQGDTQYF

J: TRBJ1-5
size: .
V: TRBV2
D: TRBD1
DNA: TGTGCCAGCACAGGGGGCCCTAATCAGCCCCAGCATTTT
CDR3: CASTGGPNQPQHF

J: TRBJ2-3
size: .
V: TRBV11-1
D: TRBD2
DNA: TGTGCCAGCAGCTTATCCAGCGGGGGGGCCCTCTATACGCAGTATTTT
CDR3: CASSLSSGGALYTQYF

J: TRBJ1-2
size: .
V: TRBV6-6
D: .
DNA: TGTGCCAGCAGTTACATCGGGAGCTATGGCTACACCTTC
CDR3: CASSYIGSYGYTF

J: TRBJ1-2
size: .
V: TRBV6-6
D: .
DNA: TGTGCCAGCGGAGGGTGGAACTATGGCTACACCTTC
CDR3: CASGGWNYGYTF

J: TRBJ1-1
size: .
V: TRBV2
D: .
DNA: TGTGCCAGCTCTGCTTCAGGGAACACTGAAGCTTTCTTT
CDR3: CASSASGNTEAFF

J: TRBJ1-6
size: .
V: TRBV28
D: TRBD1
DNA: TGTGCCAGCACCTCCAGGACAGGGGGTTCACCCCTCCACTTT
CDR3: CASTSRTGGSPLHF

J: TRBJ2-5
size: .
V: TRBV6-5
D: .
DNA: TGTGCCAGCAGTTACGGGCGGGGCAAGGGGGAGACCCAGTACTTC
CDR3: CASSYGRGKGETQYF

J: TRBJ2-2
size: .
V: TRBV6-1
D: TRBD2
DNA: TGTGCCGGTCGACTAGCGGCTAACACCGGGGAGCTGTTTTTT
CDR3: CAGRLAANTGELFF

J: TRBJ1-1
size: .
V: TRBV15
D: .
DNA: TGTGCCACCACTCCCCGGAGGGAGAACACTGAAGCTTTCTTT
CDR3: CATTPRRENTEAFF

J: TRBJ2-5
size: .
V: TRBV5-1
D: TRBD2
DNA: TGCGCCAGCAGCTTGGGGGCTAGCGGGGAAGAGACCCAGTACTTC
CDR3: CASSLGASGEETQYF

J: TRBJ1-6
size: .
V: TRBV21-1
D: .
DNA: TGTGCCAGCAGCAAGAAGGCAGGGGTCTGTTCCTATAATTCACCCCTCCACTTT
CDR3: CASSKKAGVCSYNSPLHF

J: TRBJ2-7
size: .
V: TRBV5-1
D: .
DNA: TGCGCCAGCAGCCCGAGTGGTTTTCGACGGGGGTACTACGAGCAGTACTTC
CDR3: CASSPSGFRRGYYEQYF

J: TRBJ1-1
size: .
V: TRBV4-1
D: .
DNA: TGCGCCAGCAGCCGACGCGGTTCGGCAGGGGTTGGGATGAACACTGAAGCTTTCTTT
CDR3: CASSRRGSAGVGMNTEAFF

J: TRBJ2-7
size: .
V: TRBV7-6
D: .
DNA: TGTGCCAGCAGCCAAAAGACAGTCTCCTACGAGCAGTACTTC
CDR3: CASSQKTVSYEQYF

J: TRBJ1-2
size: .
V: TRBV10-3
D: TRBD1
DNA: TGTGCCATCAGTGAGTCCGGGACAGGGACCTATGGCTACACCTTC
CDR3: CAISESGTGTYGYTF

J: TRBJ1-4
size: .
V: TRBV7-9
D: TRBD1
DNA: TGTGCCAGCAGCTGGGGGGACAGGGACGGTGAAAAACTGTTTTTT
CDR3: CASSWGDRDGEKLFF

J: TRBJ2-7
size: .
V: TRBV5-4
D: .
DNA: TGTGCCAGCAGCTTAGTAGGCGGGGCCTTCTACGAGCAGTACTTC
CDR3: CASSLVGGAFYEQYF

J: TRBJ1-2
size: few
V: TRBV10-3
D: .
DNA: TGTGCCATCAGTGACAGGGACTATGGCTACACCTTC
CDR3: CAISDRDYGYTF

J: TRBJ2-1
size: once
V: TRBV4-1
D: TRBD2
DNA: TGCGCCAGCAGCCAACTAACCGGGGGGGCATACAATGAGCAGTTCTTC
CDR3: CASSQLTGGAYNEQFF

J: TRBJ2-5
size: .
V: TRBV5-1
D: TRBD2
DNA: TGCGCCAGCAGCTTAGGGGAAGCGGGGGGTCGGGAGACCCAGTACTTC
CDR3: CASSLGEAGGRETQYF

J: TRBJ1-2
size: .
V: TRBV4-1
D: .
DNA: TGCGCCAGCAGCCTAGCGGTAGGGAACTATGGCTACACCTTC
CDR3: CASSLAVGNYGYTF

J: TRBJ2-1
size: .
V: TRBV5-1
D: .
DNA: TGCGCCAGCAGCTCCACGGGACTCTACAATGAGCAGTTCTTC
CDR3: CASSSTGLYNEQFF

J: TRBJ2-7
size: .
V: TRBV27
D: TRBD2
DNA: TGTGCCAGCGGTAGCGGGGGCTCCTACGAGCAGTACTTC
CDR3: CASGSGGSYEQYF

J: TRBJ2-1
size: .
V: TRBV6-1
D: TRBD2
DNA: TGTGCCAGCAGTGAACGACTAGCGGGGGGTTACAATGAGCAGTTCTTC
CDR3: CASSERLAGGYNEQFF

J: TRBJ2-2
size: .
V: TRBV19
D: .
DNA: TGTGCCAGTAGTATAACCCAGGTTAGCGTCACCGGGGAGCTGTTTTTT
CDR3: CASSITQVSVTGELFF

J: TRBJ1-5
size: .
V: TRBV4-1
D: .
DNA: TGCGCCAGCAGCCAAGATCACGGGGAGATTCGTCAGCCCCAGCATTTT
CDR3: CASSQDHGEIRQPQHF

J: TRBJ1-5
size: .
V: TRBV29-1
D: TRBD1
DNA: TGCAGCGTTTCACAGGGGAATAGCAATCAGCCCCAGCATTTT
CDR3: CSVSQGNSNQPQHF

J: TRBJ1-3
size: few
V: TRBV2
D: .
DNA: TGTGCCAGCAAAACAGGTCACTCTGGAAACACCATATATTTT
CDR3: CASKTGHSGNTIYF

J: TRBJ1-3
size: .
V: TRBV7-2
D: .
DNA: TGTGCCAGCAGAAAGGCAGGTGGAAACACCATATATTTT
CDR3: CASRKAGGNTIYF

J: TRBJ2-2
size: .
V: TRBV5-1
D: TRBD2
DNA: TGCGCCAGCAGCGTTGCTAGCGGGGGGAACACCGGGGAGCTGTTTTTT
CDR3: CASSVASGGNTGELFF

J: TRBJ2-1
size: .
V: TRBV2
D: .
DNA: TGTGCCAGCAGACGACAACTCTACAGCAGTACCTACAATGAGCAGTTCTTC
CDR3: CASRRQLYSSTYNEQFF

J: TRBJ1-1
size: .
V: TRBV10-3
D: TRBD1
DNA: TGTGCCATCAGTAGTCCGGGGACAGGGAAAACTGAAGCTTTCTTT
CDR3: CAISSPGTGKTEAFF

J: TRBJ1-1
size: .
V: TRBV7-2
D: .
DNA: TGTGCCAGCAGCTTTCGACCTCGGGGGGAAGCTTTCTTT
CDR3: CASSFRPRGEAFF

J: TRBJ1-1
size: few
V: TRBV9
D: .
DNA: TGTGCCAGCAGCTCTATGAACACTGAAGCTTTCTTT
CDR3: CASSSMNTEAFF

J: TRBJ1-1
size: .
V: TRBV27
D: TRBD1
DNA: TGTGCCAGCAGTTGGGACAGAAGAATGAACACTGAAGCTTTCTTT
CDR3: CASSWDRRMNTEAFF

J: TRBJ1-1
size: .
V: TRBV6-5
D: .
DNA: TGTGCCAGCAGCCGCAGAAATTTGAACACTGAAGCTTTCTTT
CDR3: CASSRRNLNTEAFF

J: TRBJ1-1
size: .
V: TRBV11-2
D: .
DNA: TGTGCCAGCAGCTTAACGATAGTAGACACTGAAGCTTTCTTT
CDR3: CASSLTIVDTEAFF

J: TRBJ1-1
size: .
V: TRBV6-5
D: .
DNA: TGTGCCAGCAGTTACCGGGGGGCCCTGGGGGAAGCTTTCTTT
CDR3: CASSYRGALGEAFF

J: TRBJ2-7
size: once
V: TRBV11-2
D: TRBD1
DNA: TGTGCCAGCAGCTTAGCCCCCGACAGGGCCGACTACGAGCAGTACTTC
CDR3: CASSLAPDRADYEQYF